This TCR beta chain was identified during a study of T cell responses to AZD1222 COVID-19 vaccine. Overall study findings and caveats: Spike-wide coverage was observed for vaccine-associated CD4 TCRs, with dominant responses at 160-218 and 743-854. Clonal diversity was possibly underestimated, and white British individuals and females predominated among donors.

Measured with immunoSEQ multiplex PCR; TCRdb has only the in-frame clones, and not every one. The sample includes roughly 80,000 clones, around nine tenths seen only once; the top ten take about 4.9%. To note about this clone: Its cognate antigen is unknown.

The CDR3 covers 17 residues. The clonotype originates from an adult in good health. The chain carries TRBV21-1 and TRBJ1-1. TRBV21-1 is flagged as a pseudogene. The sample consisted of peripheral blood, taken on day 0 of MenACWY control vaccination. The CDR3 coding sequence is TGTGCCAGCAGCAAACTGGACCGCCCTGGGTGTTACACTGAAGCTTTCTTT. Its protein is CASSKLDRPGCYTEAFF.